A single sample gave rise to the 16 T cell receptor beta chains below, sequenced in a study of cytomegalovirus exposure and HLA in healthy donors. PCR primers comprised 60 Vbeta and 13 Jbeta primers. Clones were read by immunoSEQ multiplex PCR, and TCRdb kept only the in-frame ones, dropping some. Of about 100,000 clones in the sample, roughly 80% were seen once. Input material: PBMCs. These receptors all stem from a male donor in good health and CMV-seropositive.

V usage is TRBV28 and J usage is TRBJ1-6; D uncertain. CDR1 is MDHEN and CDR2 is SYDVKM in the germline V gene. Trimming stripped 1 base from V and 7 bases from J, with 14 bases between. The CDR3 runs 16 residues. The CDR3: CASSLSRRVANSPLHF. The CDR3 DNA sequence: TGTGCCAGCAGTTTATCTCGTCGGGTGGCGAATTCACCCCTCCACTTT.

This clone was detected a few times. V gene TRBV27 combines with J gene TRBJ2-1; 8 bases line up with TRBD2. The germline CDR1 and CDR2 sequences are MNHEY and SMNVEV (reference sequence). After removal of 1 base from V and 6 bases from J, the junction contained 2 bases not matched to a gene. The CDR3 has 14 amino acids. The CDR3 region is CASSLWSGSNEQFF. CDR3 DNA: TGTGCCAGCAGTTTATGGAGCGGGAGCAATGAGCAGTTCTTC.

This clone was detected only a few times. The chain combines TRBV28 with TRBJ1-2; 10 nucleotides match TRBD1. In germline, CDR1 is MDHEN, CDR2 SYDVKM. Trimming at V came to 3 bases and at J to 5 bases, leaving 3 bases not matched to a gene. This CDR3 region has 14 residues. The CDR3 reads CASSFQGQGYGYTF. In DNA, the CDR3 is TGTGCCAGCAGTTTTCAGGGACAGGGGTATGGCTACACCTTC.

The genes are TRBV5-1 and TRBJ2-7, with D possibly being TRBD2 (5 bases). The CDR3 loop spans 13 amino acids. The V end was cut by 8 bases, the J end by 1 base, with 13 bases between. From germline, CDR1 is SGHRS and CDR2 YFSETQ. CDR3 amino acids: CASRIGGSYEQYF. The CDR3 DNA is TGCGCCAGTAGGATAGGAGGTTCCTACGAGCAGTACTTC.

CDR3 protein: CAIRREGGTDTQYF. The CDR3, as DNA: TGTGCCATCAGGAGGGAGGGCGGGACAGATACGCAGTATTTT. The chain is built from TRBV10-3 and TRBJ2-3; TRBD2 matches 7 bases. Germline CDR1 and CDR2: ENHRY and SYGVKD. The CDR3 is made up of 14 amino acids. Unmatched junction bases numbered 6, after V lost 6 bases and J lost 3 bases.

V usage is TRBV28 and J usage is TRBJ1-5; D is perhaps TRBD1 (6 bases). CDR3 length: 15 amino acids. Germline V CDR1 and CDR2: MDHEN, SYDVKM. V was clipped by 2 bases and J by 8 bases, with 16 bases between them. The CDR3 nucleotides read TGTGCCAGCAGTTTACAGGACAGACACATCAAGCCCCAGCATTTT. Protein: CASSLQDRHIKPQHF.

The chain couples TRBV7-2 to TRBJ1-6; D might be TRBD1 (5 bases). The V end lost 1 base, the J end lost 7 bases, and 11 bases lay between the germline ends. The CDR3 covers 15 residues. Germline V gives CDR1 SGHTA, CDR2 FQGNSA. CDR3 DNA: TGTGCCAGCAGCTTAGGCGGCAGGGCCAATTCACCCCTCCACTTT. Protein product: CASSLGGRANSPLHF.

This clone has only one observation. The chain uses TRBV10-3 and TRBJ2-3; TRBD2 matches at 7 bases. The V segment lost 6 bases and the J segment 2 bases; nucleotides outside the gene matches: 8. This CDR3 has 15 residues. Germline-derived CDR1 and CDR2 are ENHRY and SYGVKD. The CDR3 DNA follows: TGTGCCATCAGGGGGTCTAGCGGTTCCACAGATACGCAGTATTTT. It specifies CAIRGSSGSTDTQYF.

This sequence joins TRBV27 and TRBJ1-1; a possible D gene is TRBD1 (5 bases). This CDR3 comprises 12 residues. Per the germline V gene, CDR1 is MNHEY and CDR2 is SMNVEV (reference sequence). V was cut by 6 bases and J by 11 bases, with 16 bases left in between. DNA of the CDR3: TGTGCCAGCAGCCCTGGAGGGGTTGGCGCTTTCTTT. Translated, it gives CASSPGGVGAFF.

The J gene is TRBJ1-3, the V gene TRBV21-1; TRBD1, the table's D call, was not compared with the DNA. TRBV21-1 is a documented pseudogene. The CDR3 is 16 amino acids. The CDR3 sequence: CASSHRGALSGNTIYF. CDR3 sequence (DNA): TGTGCCAGCAGCCACAGGGGCGCGCTGAGCGGAAACACCATATATTTT.

The CDR3, as DNA: TGCGCCAGCAGCCAAGATGGCCGGGTCGCGCAGTATTTT. Translating gives CASSQDGRVAQYF. The V call is TRBV4-3, the J call TRBJ2-3; D unresolved. The CDR3 spans 13 residues. Germline V lookup: CDR1 LGHNA, CDR2 YSLEER. V gave up 0 bases and J gave up 10 bases, with 11 bases separating them.

The chain recombines TRBV6-1 with TRBJ2-3; tentative D call: TRBD2 (6 bases). Trimming took off 3 bases at V and 4 bases at J, with 11 bases between the two ends. Per the germline V gene, CDR1 is MNHNS and CDR2 is SASEGT. The CDR3 has 14 amino acids. CDR3 nucleotides: TGTGCCAGCAGTGATGGGGGACTGCCAGATACGCAGTATTTT. Translation: CASSDGGLPDTQYF.

This clone has just one count. This chain links TRBV4-1 with TRBJ2-7, with D unclear. The CDR3 spans 15 residues. Germline V gene sequence: CDR1 MGHRA, CDR2 YSYEKL. V was shortened by 0 bases and J by 5 bases, with 14 bases between the two germline ends. This CDR3 reads CASSQEGTVLDEQYF. The CDR3 DNA is TGCGCCAGCAGCCAAGAAGGAACAGTTCTCGACGAGCAGTACTTC.

The chain couples TRBV28 to TRBJ2-7, with D unresolved. Per germline, CDR1 MDHEN and CDR2 SYDVKM. V lost 8 bases and J 0 bases, leaving 5 bases between the germline ends. The CDR3 contains 11 residues. The CDR3 region has the DNA TGTGCCAGCGCGTCCTCCTACGAGCAGTACTTC. Translation: CASASSYEQYF.

As concerns this clone: One end of the junction varies from germline; a read error may be responsible. The V call is TRBV7-7, the J call TRBJ2-3; TRBD2 matches 13 bases. The germline V gene encodes CDR1 SSHAT and CDR2 FNYEAQ (reference sequence). This CDR3 spans 16 amino acids. This CDR3 is CASSLGLAGAADTQYF. Here the CDR3 DNA reads TGTGCTAGCAGCCTAGGACTAGCGGGAGCGGCAGATACGCAGTATTTT.

The rearrangement joins TRBV10-3 to TRBJ1-2; TRBD1 agrees at 8 bases. The trim removed 2 bases at V and 4 bases at J, leaving 6 bases unmatched. CDR1 is ENHRY and CDR2 is SYGVKD in the germline V gene. The CDR3 is made up of 15 amino acids. The chain's CDR3 is CAISELTGGGYGYTF. The DNA of the CDR3 is TGTGCCATCAGTGAGCTTACAGGGGGGGGCTATGGCTACACCTTC.